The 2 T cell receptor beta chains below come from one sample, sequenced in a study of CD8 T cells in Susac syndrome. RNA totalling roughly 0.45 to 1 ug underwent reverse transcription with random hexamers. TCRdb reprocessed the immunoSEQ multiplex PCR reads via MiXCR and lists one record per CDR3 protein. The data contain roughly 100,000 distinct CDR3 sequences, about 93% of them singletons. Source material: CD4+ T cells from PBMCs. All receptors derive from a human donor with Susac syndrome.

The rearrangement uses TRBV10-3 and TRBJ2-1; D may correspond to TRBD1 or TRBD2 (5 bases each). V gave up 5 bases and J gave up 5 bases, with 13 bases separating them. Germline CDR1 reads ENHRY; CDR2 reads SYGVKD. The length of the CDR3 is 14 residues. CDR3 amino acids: CAISSGTLNNEQFF. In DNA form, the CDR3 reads TGTGCCATCAGTTCCGGGACCCTCAACAATGAGCAGTTCTTC.

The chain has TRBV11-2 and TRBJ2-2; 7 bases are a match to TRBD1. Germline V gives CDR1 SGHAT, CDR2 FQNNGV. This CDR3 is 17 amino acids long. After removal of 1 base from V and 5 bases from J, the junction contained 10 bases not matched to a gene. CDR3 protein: CASSLGDSARRTGELFF. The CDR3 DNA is TGTGCCAGCAGCTTAGGGGACAGCGCAAGACGAACCGGGGAGCTGTTTTTT.